Presented here are 18 T cell receptor beta chains from one specimen sequenced in a study of beta chain features in type 1 diabetes. Overall study findings and caveats: Type 1 diabetes patients had TCRB CDR3s that were shorter (moderately but significantly so) in all four CD4+ subsets.

Their cognate antigens are unknown. Isolated RNA was reverse transcribed in full, so expressed TCRB transcripts were sequenced. Here immunoSEQ multiplex PCR was the method, and the copy in TCRdb shows in-frame clones only, minus some. The sample comprises around 26,000 clones, about 71% of which are singletons, and about 1% rests with the top ten. Specimen: stem cell memory CD4+ T cells from blood. The receptor source for this set is a woman in her 40s with type 1 diabetes.

Regarding this clone: An end of the junction does not agree with germline; a read error may underlie this. V usage is TRBV11-2 and J usage is TRBJ2-5; a weak D match, TRBD1 (5 bases). The CDR3 runs to 12 residues. The germline CDR1 and CDR2 sequences are SGHAT and FQNNGV. CDR3 sequence: CASSLTEEAQYF. As DNA, the CDR3 is TGTGCCAGCAGCTTGACAGAAGAGGCCCAGTACTTC.

The chain links TRBV6-5 to TRBJ1-2, with 8 nucleotides matching TRBD1. CDR1 and CDR2 (germline): MNHEY, SVGAGI. The ends lost 6 bases at V and 4 bases at J; junction bases unmatched: 10. The CDR3 has 15 residues. The DNA for the CDR3 is TGTGCCAGCAGACCCCCGACAGGGGAAGGCTATGGCTACACCTTC. Translation gives CASRPPTGEGYGYTF.

The chain joins TRBV7-6 to TRBJ1-2; possible D gene TRBD1, 5 bases. This CDR3 is 13 amino acids long. The V gene lost 1 base and the J gene lost 4 bases, with 7 bases spanning the gap. Germline values: CDR1 SGHVS, CDR2 FNYEAQ. CDR3: CASSLGQPYGYTF. Here the CDR3 DNA reads TGTGCCAGCAGCTTAGGACAGCCCTATGGCTACACCTTC.

A few counts support this clone. This chain uses TRBV4-1 with TRBJ1-1; perhaps TRBD1 as D (5 bases). Germline lookup yields CDR1 MGHRA and CDR2 YSYEKL. The CDR3 runs to 13 residues. V was trimmed by 6 bases and J by 0 bases, leaving 8 bases between them. CDR3 residues: CASSRQMNTEAFF. The CDR3 DNA reads TGCGCCAGCAGTCGACAGATGAACACTGAAGCTTTCTTT.

This clone was seen only a few times. This rearrangement joins TRBV7-2 to TRBJ2-3; 7 nucleotides line up with TRBD1. The CDR3 consists of 15 residues. Germline V gene sequence: CDR1 SGHTA, CDR2 FQGNSA. V trimming: 6 bases; J trimming: 5 bases; junction bases outside the gene matches: 11. CDR3 sequence reads: CASSFTNRGEDTQYF. DNA of the CDR3: TGTGCCAGCAGTTTCACGAACAGGGGCGAAGATACGCAGTATTTT.

V and J are TRBV6-5 and TRBJ2-1; TRBD2 aligns across 7 bases. The germline V gene has CDR1 MNHEY and CDR2 SVGAGI. The CDR3 totals 13 residues. V lost 5 bases to trimming and J lost 10 bases; unmatched junction nucleotides: 8. The chain's CDR3 is CASSLPGGWEQFF. As DNA, the CDR3 is TGTGCCAGCAGTCTCCCCGGGGGGTGGGAGCAGTTCTTC.

This clone came up once. The chain links TRBV15 to TRBJ2-7; the D gene is possibly TRBD1 (6 bases). Per the germline V gene, CDR1 is LNHNV and CDR2 is YYDKDF (reference sequence). This CDR3 is built from 16 residues. V was pared by 3 bases and J by 2 bases, with 17 bases between. The CDR3 reads CATSSSELSGAYEQYF. In DNA form, the CDR3 reads TGTGCCACCAGCAGCAGCGAACTATCAGGGGCCTACGAGCAGTACTTC.

The V gene is TRBV29-1, the J gene TRBJ1-2; D might be TRBD1 (6 bases). CDR1 is SQVTM, CDR2 ANQGSEA, per germline. The CDR3 spans 14 residues. The germline V and J ends were trimmed by 3 bases and 4 bases, with 15 bases remaining between them. The CDR3 here is CSVDPAGEGYGYTF. The CDR3 nucleotides are TGCAGCGTTGACCCGGCAGGGGAGGGCTATGGCTACACCTTC.

This clone occurred once. The J gene is TRBJ1-2, the V gene TRBV25-1, with TRBD1 identical over 7 bases. This CDR3 comprises 15 residues. V dropped 1 base and J dropped 3; count of bases not matched to a gene: 5. Germline CDR1 and CDR2: MGHDK and SYGVNS. The CDR3 DNA follows: TGTGCCAGCAGTGAATCGGACAGGCCCGACTATGGCTACACCTTC. This translates into CASSESDRPDYGYTF.

The chain joins TRBV6-1 to TRBJ1-5; TRBD1 matches at 7 bases. Germline V gene data show CDR1 as MNHNS and CDR2 as SASEGT. V trimming: 1 base; J trimming: 7 bases; junction bases outside the gene matches: 7. The length of the CDR3 is 15 residues. The CDR3 spells CASSEGGGAGQPQHF. DNA for the CDR3: TGTGCCAGCAGTGAAGGAGGGGGCGCGGGGCAGCCCCAGCATTTT.

This chain joins TRBV10-3 and TRBJ1-1; D gene uncertain. Germline lookup yields CDR1 ENHRY and CDR2 SYGVKD. V was clipped by 11 bases and J by 0 bases, with 16 bases between them. The CDR3 covers 14 residues. CDR3 amino acids: CASRAAFMNTEAFF. The CDR3 nucleotides are TGTGCCTCGAGGGCCGCTTTTATGAACACTGAAGCTTTCTTT.

The V and J genes are TRBV6-6 and TRBJ1-1; D is unclear. The germline gives CDR1 MNHNY, CDR2 SVGAGI (reference sequence). This CDR3 region has 13 residues. V lost 5 bases, J lost 1 base, and 8 bases lay in between. The DNA of the CDR3 is TGTGCCAGCAGTCTCCTCCCGAACACTGAAGCTTTCTTT. Its protein product is CASSLLPNTEAFF.

The CDR3 is CASSQEGLLSYNEQFF. The CDR3 DNA is TGTGCCAGCAGCCAAGAGGGACTCCTCTCCTACAATGAGCAGTTCTTC. The genes are TRBV4-2 and TRBJ2-1; D possibly corresponds to TRBD2 (6 bases). This CDR3 comprises 16 residues. The germline V gene has CDR1 LGHNA and CDR2 YNFKEQ. V was clipped by 0 bases and J by 0 bases, with 9 bases between them.

The CDR3 DNA follows: TGTGCCAGCAGCCAAGATGGGACTAGCGGAGATACGCAGTATTTT. It encodes CASSQDGTSGDTQYF. The rearrangement joins TRBV5-4 to TRBJ2-3; TRBD2 agrees at 11 bases. The V gene end was trimmed by 4 bases and the J gene end by 5 bases; junction bases not matched to a gene: 6. The germline V gene encodes CDR1 SGHNT and CDR2 YYREEE (reference sequence). The CDR3 has 15 amino acids.

This clone appeared a few times. V is TRBV25-1 and J is TRBJ1-5; 8 bases fit TRBD1. CDR1 is MGHDK and CDR2 is SYGVNS in the germline V gene. The CDR3 runs 11 residues. J gave up 10 bases and V 9 bases, and 5 bases lay outside the gene matches. The CDR3 bases are TGTGCCAGGACAGGGGATACACCCCAGCATTTT. Translated, it gives CARTGDTPQHF.

A single count supports this clone. V is TRBV11-1 and J is TRBJ2-1; D call uncertain. The V and J ends lost 8 bases and 6 bases respectively, with 11 bases between them. Germline V CDR1 and CDR2: SGHAT, FQDESV (reference sequence). This CDR3 contains 12 residues. The DNA for the CDR3 is TGTGCCAGCGGTCGATTCGGCAATGAGCAGTTCTTC. Its translation is CASGRFGNEQFF.

This rearrangement joins TRBV5-5 to TRBJ2-5; tentatively, D is TRBD1 (6 bases). Gene TRBJ2-7 matches the end of the DNA better, so the J call may be wrong. The CDR3 is 15 residues long. From germline, CDR1 is SGHKS and CDR2 YYEKEE (reference sequence). The CDR3 DNA sequence: TGTGCCAGCAGTCCTGGGACACTCGGCTCCTACGAGCAGTACTTC. It specifies CASSPGTLGSYEQYF.

The chain couples TRBV7-9 to TRBJ1-1, with D perhaps TRBD1 (5 bases). The CDR3 is 14 residues long. V was pared by 6 bases and J by 1 base, with 12 bases between. Germline V CDR1 and CDR2: SEHNR, FQNEAQ (reference sequence). The CDR3 DNA is TGTGCCAGCAGGCCCAGGGTGGCGAACACTGAAGCTTTCTTT. Amino acid sequence: CASRPRVANTEAFF.